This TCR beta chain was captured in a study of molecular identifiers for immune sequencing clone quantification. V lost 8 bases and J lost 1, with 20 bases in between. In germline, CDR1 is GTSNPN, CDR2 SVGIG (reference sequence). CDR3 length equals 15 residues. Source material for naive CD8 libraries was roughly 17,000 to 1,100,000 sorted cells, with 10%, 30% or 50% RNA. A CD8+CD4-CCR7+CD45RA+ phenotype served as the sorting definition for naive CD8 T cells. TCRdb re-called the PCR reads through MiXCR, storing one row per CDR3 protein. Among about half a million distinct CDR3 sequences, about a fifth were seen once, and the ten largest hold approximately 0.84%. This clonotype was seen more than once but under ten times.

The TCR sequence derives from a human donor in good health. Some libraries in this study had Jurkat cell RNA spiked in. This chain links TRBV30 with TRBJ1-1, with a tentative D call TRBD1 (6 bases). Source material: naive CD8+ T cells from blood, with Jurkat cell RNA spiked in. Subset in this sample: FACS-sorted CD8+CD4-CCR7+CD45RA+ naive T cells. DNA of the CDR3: TGTGCCAGTTTGGGGGGGGGCCGGACGAACACTGAAGCTTTCTTT. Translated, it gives CASLGGGRTNTEAFF.